Listed below are T cell receptor beta chains from one sample, sequenced in a study of blood T cell repertoires in COVID-19. This table comes from immunoSEQ multiplex PCR, and its TCRdb copy is limited to in-frame clones, with some not included. The repertoire consists of 150,000 to 170,000 clones, with roughly 81% occurring once and the leading ten covering around 8%. The sequenced sample was peripheral blood. The source is a woman between 55 and 75 years old with COVID-19, enrolled during active disease. Both conserved end residues are part of each CDR3. D genes are given only for firm matches. The size field is filled for only some rows; it gives once, few, many or a size class.

>.|TRBJ1-4|TRBV5-1|.
CASSLAGQSNEKLFF
TGCGCCAGCAGCTTGGCTGGACAGTCTAATGAAAAACTGTTTTTT
>.|TRBJ2-5|TRBV6-5|TRBD2
CASRDTSGRQETQYF
TGTGCCAGCAGGGACACTAGCGGGAGGCAAGAGACCCAGTACTTC
>.|TRBJ1-5|TRBV7-8|.
CASSLAQVNQPQHF
TGTGCCAGCAGCTTAGCCCAGGTTAATCAGCCCCAGCATTTT
>.|TRBJ1-2|TRBV10-1|.
CASSEDPSYGYTF
TGCGCCAGCAGTGAGGACCCTAGCTATGGCTACACCTTC
>.|TRBJ1-2|TRBV19|TRBD1
CASSIRGQDGYTF
TGTGCCAGTAGTATCAGGGGGCAGGATGGCTACACCTTC
>few|TRBJ1-6|TRBV11-2|.
CASSLNSPLHF
TGTGCCAGCAGCCTTAATTCACCCCTCCACTTT
>.|TRBJ1-6|TRBV6-1|TRBD1
CASSDTPGGTGRNSPLHF
TGTGCCAGCAGTGACACACCAGGCGGGACAGGGAGAAATTCACCCCTCCACTTT
>.|TRBJ2-2|TRBV6-4|.
CASNKGGPGTGELFF
TGTGCCAGCAACAAAGGAGGGCCCGGCACCGGGGAGCTGTTTTTT
>.|TRBJ1-2|TRBV19|.
CASQRASRGANYGYTF
TGTGCCAGTCAGCGGGCCAGCCGAGGGGCTAACTATGGCTACACCTTC
>.|TRBJ1-2|TRBV7-6|.
CASSSEGGQLDGYTF
TGTGCCAGCAGCTCCGAGGGAGGGCAGCTAGATGGCTACACCTTC
>.|TRBJ2-7|TRBV6-6|.
CASSYLGGEGEQYF
TGTGCCAGCAGTTACCTGGGGGGAGAAGGAGAGCAGTACTTC
>.|TRBJ2-1|TRBV19|TRBD2
CASSIEGTSATHEQFF
TGTGCCAGTAGTATTGAGGGGACTAGCGCCACCCATGAGCAGTTCTTC
>.|TRBJ1-4|TRBV4-1|TRBD1
CASSQPGGTTNEKLFF
TGCGCCAGCAGCCAACCAGGGGGGACAACTAATGAAAAACTGTTTTTT
>.|TRBJ1-2|TRBV11-2|.
CASSLEHSYGYTF
TGTGCCAGCAGCTTAGAACATTCCTATGGCTACACCTTC
>.|TRBJ1-3|TRBV9|.
CASSGQLLGGNTIYF
TGTGCCAGCAGCGGACAGCTTCTCGGTGGAAACACCATATATTTT
>once|TRBJ1-2|TRBV29-1|.
CSVGQTGYTF
TGCAGCGTCGGACAGACCGGCTACACCTTC
>.|TRBJ2-7|TRBV6-5|.
CASTPDSSSYEQYF
TGTGCCAGCACCCCGGACTCGAGCTCCTACGAGCAGTACTTC
>.|TRBJ1-5|TRBV6-5|TRBD1
CASKVGQGNQPQHF
TGTGCCAGCAAGGTGGGACAGGGCAATCAGCCCCAGCATTTT
>.|TRBJ2-2|TRBV29-1|TRBD1
CSVRQGARTGELFF
TGCAGCGTGAGACAGGGGGCAAGGACCGGGGAGCTGTTTTTT
>.|TRBJ1-1|TRBV10-3|TRBD1
CAISGTVGRNTEAFF
TGTGCCATCAGCGGGACAGTCGGGAGGAACACTGAAGCTTTCTTT
>.|TRBJ2-1|TRBV6-5|TRBD1
CASSHSGTVPNEQFF
TGTGCCAGCAGCCATTCCGGGACAGTTCCCAATGAGCAGTTCTTC
>.|TRBJ2-1|TRBV10-1|TRBD2
CASSESTGRVSNEQFF
TGCGCCAGCAGTGAGTCTACGGGGAGGGTCTCGAATGAGCAGTTCTTC
>once|TRBJ2-7|TRBV5-1|TRBD2
CASSSRLAGAYEQYF
TGCGCCAGCAGCTCTAGACTAGCGGGAGCCTACGAGCAGTACTTC
>many|TRBJ2-2|TRBV7-8|TRBD2
CASSIRTSQNTGELFF
TGTGCCAGCAGCATTCGGACTAGCCAGAACACCGGGGAGCTGTTTTTT
>.|TRBJ1-2|TRBV21-1|.
CASSTPRQSPMGGYTF
TGTGCCAGCAGCACCCCTCGACAGTCACCTATGGGCGGCTACACCTTC
>.|TRBJ2-3|TRBV6-6|TRBD1
CASSRMTGPSTDTQYF
TGTGCCAGCAGTCGAATGACAGGGCCAAGCACAGATACGCAGTATTTT
>.|TRBJ1-6|TRBV18|TRBD1
CASSPRDSFNSPLHF
TGTGCCAGCTCCCCCAGGGACAGTTTTAATTCACCCCTCCACTTT
>.|TRBJ1-3|TRBV7-9|.
CASSLRAVEGGNTIYF
TGTGCCAGCAGCTTAAGAGCCGTCGAGGGTGGAAACACCATATATTTT
>.|TRBJ1-4|TRBV27|TRBD1
CASRTGLATNEKLFF
TGTGCCAGCAGGACAGGGCTAGCAACTAATGAAAAACTGTTTTTT
>few|TRBJ1-4|TRBV10-3|.
CATMGQGTEKLFF
TGTGCCACCATGGGCCAGGGGACCGAAAAACTGTTTTTT
>.|TRBJ2-1|TRBV12-5|.
CASGLFRVFAPTGQFF
TGTGCTAGTGGTTTGTTTCGGGTTTTCGCTCCTACGGGGCAGTTCTTC
>.|TRBJ1-2|TRBV5-1|TRBD1
CARSDVRGQGGGGYTF
TGCGCCCGCAGCGACGTCCGGGGACAGGGTGGGGGCGGCTACACCTTC
>.|TRBJ2-7|TRBV7-2|TRBD2
CASSTLAGVPYEQYF
TGTGCCAGCAGCACTCTAGCGGGAGTGCCATACGAGCAGTACTTC
>.|TRBJ1-6|TRBV9|.
CASRQGGGVSSYNSPLHF
TGTGCCAGCAGGCAAGGGGGAGGGGTTAGCTCCTATAATTCACCCCTCCACTTT
>.|TRBJ2-1|TRBV18|TRBD1
CASSPRGRPSEQFF
TGTGCCAGCTCACCAAGGGGGCGCCCCAGTGAGCAGTTCTTC
>.|TRBJ2-1|TRBV7-8|.
CASSLTSRNNEQFF
TGTGCCAGCAGCTTGACCTCGAGGAACAATGAGCAGTTCTTC
>.|TRBJ2-1|TRBV9|.
CASSPTRLPYNEQFF
TGTGCCAGCAGCCCCACCCGACTACCATACAATGAGCAGTTCTTC
>.|TRBJ1-2|TRBV7-3|.
CASSPGNNYGYTF
TGTGCCAGCAGCCCGGGTAATAACTATGGCTACACCTTC
>.|TRBJ1-4|TRBV2|.
CASTSNRDLNEKLFF
TGTGCCAGCACATCGAACAGGGACCTTAATGAAAAACTGTTTTTT
>.|TRBJ1-5|TRBV6-5|.
CASWGGGQPQHF
TGTGCCAGCTGGGGGGGTGGCCAGCCCCAGCATTTT
>.|TRBJ2-5|TRBV4-1|.
CASSQERGIETQYF
TGCGCCAGCAGCCAAGAGCGGGGAATAGAGACCCAGTACTTC
>.|TRBJ1-5|TRBV7-9|.
CASSPSWDNNQPQHF
TGTGCCAGCAGCCCGTCCTGGGACAATAATCAGCCCCAGCATTTT
>.|TRBJ1-1|TRBV24-1|.
CATSVGGWGGAFF
TGTGCCACCAGTGTCGGAGGCTGGGGAGGGGCTTTCTTT
>once|TRBJ2-1|TRBV3-1/TRBV3-2|.
CASSQVRSGVHEQFF
TGTGCCAGCAGCCAAGTCCGGAGCGGAGTTCATGAGCAGTTCTTC
>.|TRBJ2-4|TRBV3-1/TRBV3-2|.
CASSQRLAKNIQYF
TGTGCCAGCAGCCAGCGTCTAGCCAAAAACATTCAGTACTTC
>.|TRBJ1-5|TRBV6-5|.
CASRYRDSNRPQHF
TGTGCCAGCAGATACCGGGACTCAAACCGGCCCCAGCATTTT
>.|TRBJ1-2|TRBV2|.
CASSEASGILYGYTF
TGTGCCAGCAGTGAAGCGTCAGGAATACTCTATGGCTACACCTTC
>.|TRBJ1-2|TRBV6-5|.
CASRETIKDGYTF
TGTGCCAGCAGGGAGACCATTAAAGATGGCTACACCTTC
>.|TRBJ1-5|TRBV9|TRBD1
CASSQGAGMGQPQHF
TGTGCCAGCAGCCAGGGGGCAGGGATGGGTCAGCCCCAGCATTTT
>.|TRBJ2-5|TRBV5-1|TRBD2
CASSLSGGETQYF
TGCGCCAGCAGCTTAAGCGGGGGGGAGACCCAGTACTTC
>.|TRBJ1-2|TRBV3-1/TRBV3-2|TRBD1
CASSPRTGGMVGYTF
TGTGCCAGCAGCCCTCGGACAGGAGGTATGGTGGGCTACACCTTC